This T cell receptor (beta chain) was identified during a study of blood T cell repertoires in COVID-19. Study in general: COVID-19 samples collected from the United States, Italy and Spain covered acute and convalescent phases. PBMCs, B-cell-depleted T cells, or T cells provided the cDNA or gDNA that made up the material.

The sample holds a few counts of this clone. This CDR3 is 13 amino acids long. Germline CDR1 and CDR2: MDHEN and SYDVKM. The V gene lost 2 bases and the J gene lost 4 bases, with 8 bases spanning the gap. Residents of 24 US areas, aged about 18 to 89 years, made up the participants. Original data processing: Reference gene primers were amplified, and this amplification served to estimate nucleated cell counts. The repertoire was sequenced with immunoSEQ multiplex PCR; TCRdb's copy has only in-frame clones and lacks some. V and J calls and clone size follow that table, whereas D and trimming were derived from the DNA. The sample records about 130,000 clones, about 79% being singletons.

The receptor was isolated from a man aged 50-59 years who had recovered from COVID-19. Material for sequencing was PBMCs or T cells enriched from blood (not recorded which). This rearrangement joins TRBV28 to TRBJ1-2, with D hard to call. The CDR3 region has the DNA TGTGCCAGCAGTTTACCCGGGGTCTATGGCTACACCTTC. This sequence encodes CASSLPGVYGYTF.